The entry below gives a single T cell receptor beta chain sequence along with its context. Its antigen specificity is not known. No clone much larger than this one lies a single base away; base qualities are absent. The cohort was made up of under 800 healthy bone marrow donors. At the time of sampling, all cohort members were nominally healthy, though unrecorded immune exposures were likely present. The donor was CMV seronegative and was included in the group of a few hundred seronegative cohort members. A peripheral blood sample was provided by each donor, and peripheral blood mononuclear cells were used for TCR beta sequencing. The Qiagen DNeasy Blood Extraction Kit was used to extract genomic DNA from the blood cell samples. These data belong to a study of cytomegalovirus exposure and HLA in healthy donors (dated by TCRdb to between 2016 and 2019). With regard to the full study: According to an earlier analysis of around 600 of the donors, roughly 180 million T cells yielded approximately 120 million unique TCR beta sequences and around 280 Gb of sequence data. On average, 235,054 unique TCR beta nucleotide sequences were sequenced per donor among a few hundred genotyped donors of the cohort, with 15% to 20% of those sequences being non-productive. HLA typing covered class I and class II loci at four-digit resolution. An early release that covered about 600 HLA-typed donors contained approximately 300 gigabases of sequencing data and tens of millions of unique TCR sequences. In the later analysis, no new phenotypic data were used to find candidate immune exposures; instead, reliance was placed on TCR beta sequences and their occurrence across donors. A later genetic analysis used genome-wide SNP genotypes for about three fifths of the roughly 700 donors, treating that subset as a discovery cohort. Along with the approximately 620-subject first cohort, a separate validation cohort of over a hundred different subjects was used. To predict cytomegalovirus infection status, the study brought together high-throughput TCR immunosequencing, statistical association of individual TCRs with disease status, and machine learning. All discovery cohort repertoires had been generated on a single sequencing platform. Donor age, sex, ethnicity and CMV serostatus were compiled alongside the repertoire data. Using immunosequencing, the study profiled T cell repertoires from about 620 subjects and related those repertoires to cytomegalovirus serostatus. The number of donors typed differed by locus, with about 629-630 for A, B, C, DRB1 and DQB1, 522 for DQA1, about 610 for DPA1, and under 490 for DPB1. Five DR-DQ haplotypes were treated as single units for association and clustering because of strong linkage in the cohort. The study aimed to test whether signatures of past pathogen exposure could be identified by cataloging public T cell receptors. In an earlier analysis of roughly 600 of the donors, high-throughput TCR beta sequencing was used to judge whether each TCR beta V gene segment behaved as functional or pseudogenic. Among the approximately 400 genotyped donors, more than 70% belonged to the genetic ancestry cluster associated with self-reported Caucasian donors. To study patterns of TCR occurrence, a later analysis re-analyzed previously published TCR beta repertoires from hundreds of donors and added high-resolution HLA genotyping.

V loses 3 bases at its end and J loses 0 bases; junction bases beyond the gene matches: 4. The germline V gene (reference sequence) supplies CDR1 SGHNT and CDR2 YYREEE. The CDR3 contains 15 residues, cysteine and phenylalanine counted. The kept DNA is CDR3 alone, 45 bases in frame from the first base. Library construction relied on the immunoSEQ multiplex PCR assay. The multiplex PCR relied on a mix of 60 forward primers for TCR Vbeta segments and 13 reverse primers for TCR Jbeta segments. Amplification of the CDR3 region of rearranged TCR beta genes was performed with a multiplex PCR assay on genomic DNA. On the Illumina HiSeq System, the amplified TCR beta libraries were sequenced as 87-base-pair reads. On the authors' methods: Across the roughly 700 repertoires, a later analysis counted 78 million or so unique TCR beta chains, about 10 million of which were shared by at least two donors. To remove PCR and sequencing errors, raw reads were error-corrected and collapsed into unique sequences using a nearest-neighbor algorithm that merged closely related sequences. Alignment of CDR3 sequences to IMGT reference sequences was used to assign V, D and J gene segments. For a sequence to be retained, at least a six-nucleotide match to both a V gene segment and a J gene segment was required. Rearrangements were classified as productive when the CDR3 lacked stop codons and remained in frame with V and J, and all other rearrangements were classified as non-productive. Following IMGT convention, CDR3 was defined as the stretch from the second conserved V-encoded cysteine to the conserved J-encoded phenylalanine. The earlier analysis of some 580 of the donors excluded any sequence lacking an unambiguous match to a single V gene segment. In an earlier analysis of almost 600 of the donors, a V segment was called functional when productive rearrangements were above 56.7%, and segregating when the standard deviation between donors exceeded 5%. A statistical classification framework was developed to diagnose cytomegalovirus status using the catalog of TCR beta chain sequences. V and J gene assignment, in a later analysis, came from comparing TCR nucleotide sequences with IMGT/GENE-DB human TR gene sequences. The TCRdist pipeline was used in a later analysis to assign CDR3 sequences and most-parsimonious VDJ recombination scenarios. In a later analysis, each TCR beta chain was defined by its CDR3 amino acid sequence together with its V-gene family, and reads without a unique V-gene family were excluded. As a way to deal with suspected cross-contamination and a sequencing artifact, a later analysis dropped more than 500 nucleotide sequences that were highly shared and had low generation probability. A later analysis calculated a clonal expansion index for each public chain from normalized within-repertoire ranks of inferred template counts. Generation probabilities in a later analysis came from a VDJ recombination model fitted to out-of-frame rearrangements, and those results were checked against IGoR. In a later analysis, hypergeometric tests were used to score TCR-TCR, TCR-HLA and TCR-CMV co-occurrence, with a repertoire-size bias correction applied to TCR pairs. In a later analysis, false discovery rates were estimated by permuting HLA or CMV assignments 20 times. A later analysis grouped co-occurring TCRs with DBSCAN, adding TCRdist sequence similarity when clustering within HLA-allele-positive subsets. Repertoires with fewer than 30,000 or more than 120,000 public chains were left out of co-occurrence clustering, as were about 5 repertoires with anomalous nucleotide sharing. The immuneACCESS repertoire file appears here via TCRdb, limited to in-frame rearrangements. These files lack a portion of the clones; in checked studies, under half of the deficit traces to unresolved V genes, and the cause of the others is not known. V and J calls plus clone size are reproduced from that table; the DNA served to infer D and trimming. The sample contains around 160,000 clones, 68% of them found a single time. The biggest ten clones account for approximately 1.5% of the sample.

Results the study describes overall, beyond this receptor: According to a later genetic analysis, donors in an Asian-associated ancestry cluster had fewer N-insertions in productive TCRs than the approximately 700-donor mean. Most CMV-associated TCR beta chains appeared to be HLA-restricted in a later analysis, and the HLA associations seemed to be driven largely by CMV exposure. Because the 87-base-pair reads could not distinguish some IMGT-functional V segments, including TRBV6-2 and TRBV6-3, those segments were excluded. In a later analysis, several top co-occurrence clusters were reported to appear linked to parvovirus B19, influenza, CMV and Epstein-Barr virus. Strong co-occurrence of HLA alleles, especially DR and DQ, made assigning TCR associations to individual alleles difficult. At a false discovery rate of 0.05, a later analysis linked fewer than 20,000 TCR beta sequences to specific HLA alleles. For the cohort, immune exposure information was limited to CMV serostatus. Because HLA typing was missing for some donors at each locus, association tests included only the typed subset. In this cohort, only TCR beta chains were sequenced, and detectable features were limited by the absence of alpha or paired-chain data. The authors suggested that the approach could potentially be extended to other disease states and immunological phenotypes. In a later analysis, TCR association rates were found to vary across HLA loci, with the most associated TCRs seen for DRB1 alleles and the fewest for HLA-C alleles. Three of the identified cytomegalovirus-associated TCR beta chains were confirmed in vitro to be specific for cytomegalovirus antigens. Roughly 15 rarely observed V segments, including chromosome 9 orphons, were excluded from the earlier analysis of several hundred of the donors because counts were too low. Roughly uniform sequencing depth across donors was assumed in presence/absence analyses, although this assumption may not hold. In both the original and validation cohorts, the classifier was reported to diagnose cytomegalovirus status with high specificity and sensitivity. V-gene and J-gene trimming of TCR beta chains was associated with a missense DCLRE1C variant in a later genetic analysis, and the association was replicated in an independent cohort. In the study, 150 to 200 TCR beta chains were listed as associated with cytomegalovirus. A further reported finding was that TCR beta sequences accurately predicted the HLA-A and HLA-B alleles for most subjects in the first cohort. While some public TCRs were present in many individuals, most TCR sequences turned up only very rarely across donors. Correlated functional status among segregating V segments might be attributable to linkage disequilibrium, but an unknown experimental factor could not be ruled out. Broadly in line with IMGT annotations, most TCR beta V segments showed up in productive rearrangements about 87% or about 30% of the time in an earlier analysis of around 550 of the donors. A group of highly shared sequence variants was considered likely to be a technical artifact of the sequencing pipeline. In a later analysis, HLA-associated TCR beta chains showed more clonal expansion and lower generation probabilities than non-associated chains that were equally common.

The rearrangement joined TRBV5-4 to TRBJ2-3; 7 bases in the middle match TRBD1. This clonotype was obtained from a man between 50 and 59 years old in good health and CMV-seronegative. Sequenced material: PBMCs. This receptor carries the CDR3 CASSSQGRSTDTQYF. The nucleotide sequence reads as follows: TGTGCCAGCAGCTCACAGGGGAGAAGCACAGATACGCAGTATTTT.